What follows are 10 T cell receptor beta chains derived from one specimen sequenced in a study of regulatory T cells in long-lasting Graves disease. Researchers made TCR beta libraries by using iRepertoire HTBI primers and running Arm-PCR on CDR3 regions. TCRdb reprocessed the multiplex PCR reads with MiXCR, giving one entry per CDR3 protein. In the table there are 400,000 to 500,000 distinct CDR3 sequences, about a fifth of which are singletons. Time point meaning: persistent/refractory GD, antithyroid drugs over 5 years with positive TRAb. With RNA extracted from PBMCs as input, the TCR library was made. The sequencing here drew on peripheral blood mononuclear cells (PBMCs), taken when the disease was refractory, from a patient treated with antithyroid drugs. These receptors were obtained from a female donor with Graves disease.

This clonotype came up many times. The chain combines TRBV6-1 with TRBJ2-7, with D perhaps matching TRBD2 (6 bases). The germline V gene encodes CDR1 MNHNS and CDR2 SASEGT. Trimming removed 4 bases from V and 2 bases from J, with 9 bases in between. This CDR3 spans 13 amino acids. The CDR3 sequence: CASSAGLTYEQYF. In DNA, the CDR3 is TGTGCCAGCAGTGCGGGACTCACCTACGAGCAGTACTTC.

This clonotype has at least ten counts. The chain recombines TRBV5-1 with TRBJ2-7; D not certain. This CDR3 spans 13 amino acids. The germline V and J ends were trimmed by 3 bases and 5 bases, with 12 bases remaining between them. Germline assignment: CDR1 SGHRS and CDR2 YFSETQ. Here the CDR3 DNA reads TGCGCCAGCAGCTACCCCAACGAGGACGAGCAGTACTTC. The encoded protein is CASSYPNEDEQYF.

This clonotype has at least ten counts. The chain employs TRBV28 and TRBJ2-5; TRBD2 matches at 13 bases. The CDR3 runs to 13 residues. V dropped 8 bases and J dropped 4; count of bases not matched to a gene: 1. Germline V gene lookup returns CDR1 MDHEN and CDR2 SYDVKM. The CDR3 spells CASRLAGGETQYF. For the CDR3, the DNA is TGTGCCAGCCGACTAGCGGGAGGAGAGACCCAGTACTTC.

This clonotype was observed a handful of times. The genes are TRBV12-5 and TRBJ1-1, with unresolved D. The germline gives CDR1 LGHNT, CDR2 FRNRAP. V shed 4 bases and J shed 0 bases, with 21 bases lying between them. The CDR3 length is 18 residues. The CDR3 coding sequence is TGTGCTAGTGGTTCGGTACTCGGCAGGACCGCCATGAACACTGAAGCTTTCTTT. Its protein is CASGSVLGRTAMNTEAFF.

The rearrangement links TRBV7-8 to TRBJ1-4, with D perhaps TRBD1 (5 bases). The V and J ends lost 8 bases and 6 bases respectively, with 13 bases between them. Germline CDR1 SGHVS, CDR2 FQNEAQ. The CDR3 has 13 amino acids. The CDR3 protein is CASYRDEHEKLFF. In DNA, the CDR3 is TGTGCCAGCTACCGGGACGAACATGAAAAACTGTTTTTT.

This clonotype was seen a few times. The rearrangement links TRBV29-1 to TRBJ1-3, with D possibly matching TRBD1 (5 bases). This CDR3 is built from 14 residues. Germline values: CDR1 SQVTM, CDR2 ANQGSEA. Trimming shortened V by 3 bases and J by 2 bases, and 11 bases separated the two germline ends. CDR3 DNA: TGCAGCGTTGAGAATCAGGGCCCTGGAAACACCATATATTTT. Translation: CSVENQGPGNTIYF.

The chain couples TRBV9 to TRBJ2-3; 8 positions agree with TRBD1. The length of the CDR3 is 17 residues. Germline assignment: CDR1 SGDLS and CDR2 YYNGEE. Trimming took 0 bases from V and 1 from J; bases not matched to a gene: 7. Here the CDR3 DNA reads TGTGCCAGCAGCGTAGAAGTTCAGGGGGCGCGCACAGATACGCAGTATTTT. It yields the protein CASSVEVQGARTDTQYF.

This rearrangement joins TRBV20-1 to TRBJ1-1, with D hard to call. There are 13 residues in the CDR3. Germline CDR1 is DFQATT and CDR2 is SNEGSKA (reference sequence). Trimming pared 0 bases from V and 7 bases from J, leaving 12 bases between. Here the CDR3 DNA reads TGCAGTGCTAGAGAGGTAGGGTCTTATGAAGCTTTCTTT. This codes for CSAREVGSYEAFF.

The table lists this clonotype with a few counts. V and J are TRBV11-2 and TRBJ2-2; D is tentatively TRBD1 or TRBD2 (5 bases each). The germline V gene encodes CDR1 SGHAT and CDR2 FQNNGV. The CDR3 totals 16 residues. Trimming took off 5 bases at V and 2 bases at J, with 15 bases between the two ends. The CDR3 DNA reads TGTGCCAGCAGCGCCCGGGACCGAATAAACACCGGGGAGCTGTTTTTT. It yields the protein CASSARDRINTGELFF.

This chain joins TRBV27 and TRBJ2-1, with D hard to call. The CDR3 length is 15 residues. The V gene lost 2 bases and the J gene lost 2 bases, with 10 bases spanning the gap. Germline lookup yields CDR1 MNHEY and CDR2 SMNVEV (reference sequence). The CDR3 loop is CASSLRLGPYNEQFF. The CDR3 DNA is TGTGCCAGCAGTTTACGGCTCGGTCCCTACAATGAGCAGTTCTTC.